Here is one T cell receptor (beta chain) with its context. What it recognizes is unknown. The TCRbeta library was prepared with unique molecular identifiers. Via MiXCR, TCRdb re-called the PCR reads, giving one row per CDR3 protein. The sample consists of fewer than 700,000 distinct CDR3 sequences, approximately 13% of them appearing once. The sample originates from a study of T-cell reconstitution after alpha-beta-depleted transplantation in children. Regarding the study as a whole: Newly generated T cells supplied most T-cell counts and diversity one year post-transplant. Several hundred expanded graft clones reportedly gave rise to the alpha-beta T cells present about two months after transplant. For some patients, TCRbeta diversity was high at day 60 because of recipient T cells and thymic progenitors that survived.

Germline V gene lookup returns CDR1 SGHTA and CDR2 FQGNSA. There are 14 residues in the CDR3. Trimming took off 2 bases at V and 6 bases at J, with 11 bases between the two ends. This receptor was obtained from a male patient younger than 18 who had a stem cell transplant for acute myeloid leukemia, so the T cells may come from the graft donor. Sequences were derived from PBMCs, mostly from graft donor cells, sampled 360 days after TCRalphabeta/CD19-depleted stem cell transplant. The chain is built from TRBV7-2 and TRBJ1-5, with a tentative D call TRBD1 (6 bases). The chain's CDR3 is CASSLQGLGQPQHF. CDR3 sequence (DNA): TGTGCCAGCAGCTTACAGGGGTTGGGTCAGCCCCAGCATTTT.